Listed below are T cell receptor beta chains from one sample, sequenced in a study of early T cells in non-severe SARS-CoV-2 infection. TCRdb re-derived calls from the 5' RACE reads in MiXCR, one entry per CDR3 protein. This sample has 25,000 to 30,000 distinct CDR3 sequences, with roughly 5.6% found just once. Sequenced material: whole blood. Receptors were obtained from an adult who was a healthcare worker with PCR-confirmed SARS-CoV-2 infection or an uninfected control (not recorded which). CDR3s include the opening cysteine and the closing phenylalanine or tryptophan. Fields, in order: clone size, V gene, J gene, D gene, CDR3 protein, CDR3 DNA. D genes are given only for firm matches. Clone size is given for some rows only: seen once, a few or many times, or a class if the clone is expanded.

many	TRBV7-9	TRBJ2-1	TRBD2	CASSLGYGGTSGYNEQFF	TGTGCCAGCAGCTTAGGGTATGGGGGGACTAGCGGATACAATGAGCAGTTCTTC
few	TRBV7-9	TRBJ2-1	TRBD1	CASSPTGQGSYNEQFF	TGTGCCAGCAGCCCGACTGGACAGGGGTCCTACAATGAGCAGTTCTTC
many	TRBV2	TRBJ2-1	TRBD2	CASSGLAETYNEQFF	TGTGCCAGCAGCGGACTAGCGGAAACCTACAATGAGCAGTTCTTC
many	TRBV7-8	TRBJ2-3	NA	CASSFRTGSTDTQYF	TGTGCCAGCAGCTTTCGGACGGGAAGCACAGATACGCAGTATTTT
NA	TRBV12-3/TRBV12-4	TRBJ2-3	NA	CASSLKRKGRLFRTDTQYF	TGTGCCAGCAGTTTAAAGCGAAAGGGCAGGCTATTTCGAACAGATACGCAGTATTTT
few	TRBV27	TRBJ2-5	NA	CASSRGQETQYF	TGTGCCAGCAGTCGAGGCCAAGAGACCCAGTACTTC
many	TRBV6-2/TRBV6-3	TRBJ2-5	TRBD2	CASIRAGVKTQYF	TGTGCCAGCATCCGAGCGGGAGTAAAGACCCAGTACTTC
many	TRBV19	TRBJ1-5	NA	CASSFQGNQPQHF	TGTGCCAGTAGTTTCCAGGGCAATCAGCCCCAGCATTTT
many	TRBV7-9	TRBJ1-3	TRBD1	CASRTGEGNTIYF	TGTGCCAGCAGGACAGGGGAAGGAAACACCATATATTTT
NA	TRBV6-2/TRBV6-3	TRBJ2-1	NA	CASTGRRHEQFF	TGTGCCTCCACGGGACGCCGCCATGAGCAGTTCTTC
many	TRBV10-3	TRBJ1-2	NA	CAISESFVRGLYGYTF	TGTGCCATCAGTGAGTCGTTTGTCAGGGGACTCTATGGCTACACCTTC
many	TRBV2	TRBJ2-7	NA	CASSDIREQYF	TGTGCCAGCAGTGATATACGGGAGCAGTACTTC
many	TRBV11-2	TRBJ2-7	TRBD2	CASSLEKPGLAGDEQYF	TGTGCCAGCAGCTTGGAGAAACCGGGACTAGCTGGAGACGAGCAGTACTTC
many	TRBV28	TRBJ1-1	NA	CASSLIVGNTEAFF	TGTGCCAGCAGTTTAATAGTCGGGAACACTGAAGCTTTCTTT
many	TRBV7-6	TRBJ2-1	TRBD2	CASSLLLAGGYEQFF	TGTGCCAGCAGCTTATTGCTAGCGGGAGGGTATGAGCAGTTCTTC